This T cell receptor beta chain was observed in a study of OX40 agonist ivuxolimab in advanced cancers. Study in general: Dose-escalation cases comprised hepatocellular carcinoma, melanoma, renal cell or head and neck cancer. Findings and limits, study-wide: The study observed clonal expansion of CD4+ and CD8+ blood T cells by week 6 at 0.1 to 3.0 mg/kg.

TCRdb's copy holds only in-frame clones and misses some; the assay was immunoSEQ multiplex PCR. The sample includes around 66,000 clones, roughly 90% of them seen just once. CDR3 size: 13 residues. Germline loops: CDR1 SGHAT, CDR2 FQNNGV. V dropped 1 base and J dropped 2 bases, with 5 bases sitting between them. Comments on this clone: Its antigen is unknown. Other DNA sequences of this sample code for an identical CDR3.

This TCR came from an adult with an advanced solid tumor such as melanoma, head and neck, liver or kidney cancer. The chain uses TRBV11-2 and TRBJ2-5; D is uncertain. The sample here was CD4+ or CD8+ T cells sorted from blood, taken in a trial of the OX40 agonist ivuxolimab. CDR3 DNA sequence: TGTGCCAGCAGCTTAGGGCAACAAGAGACCCAGTACTTC. Its translation: CASSLGQQETQYF.